These 5 T cell receptor beta chains were all obtained from the same sample, sequenced in a study of naive and memory T cell subsets. The study, taken as a whole, reports: Naive repertoires, especially CD8, held a few larger clonotypes, possibly memory cells re-expressing CD45RA.

For these receptors, no antigen is known. Both TRBC1 and TRBC2 were covered by a beta constant-region primer of two equimolar oligonucleotides. Nested alpha and beta constant-region primers with the SP2 primer drove four PCR rounds on ligated cDNA. TCRdb independently ran MiXCR on the UMI-ligation and nested PCR reads; one entry per CDR3 protein. The sample lists 120,000 to 150,000 distinct CDR3 sequences; roughly 22% were seen once. The sequenced material came from naive CD4+ T cells from blood. Receptor source: a human donor in good health.

Comment on this clonotype: Possible read error: a much larger clone is one base away. The chain couples TRBV20-1 to TRBJ2-1; D might be TRBD2 (5 bases). Between the trimmed V and J ends, which lost 1 base and 4 bases, there was a span of 17 bases. This CDR3 spans 16 amino acids. Germline V gene lookup returns CDR1 DFQATT and CDR2 SNEGSKA (reference sequence). CDR3 nucleotide sequence: TGCAGTGCTAGAGGTCCGGCGAGGGCCTCATACAATGAGCAGTTCTTC. Protein product: CSARGPARASYNEQFF.

This clonotype was seen more than once but under ten times. V is TRBV7-9 and J is TRBJ1-1, with D unclear. Germline V gene sequence: CDR1 SEHNR, CDR2 FQNEAQ (reference sequence). V gave up 5 bases and J gave up 9 bases, with 13 bases separating them. The CDR3 sequence is 12 residues long. The CDR3 region has the DNA TGTGCCAGCAGCCTACCGGTCCGCAAAGCTTTCTTT. This encodes CASSLPVRKAFF.

This clonotype appeared a few times. The chain carries TRBV5-1 and TRBJ1-5; D is possibly TRBD1 (5 bases). Trimming left V 4 bases short and J 1 base short, with 18 bases between. The germline gives CDR1 SGHRS, CDR2 YFSETQ. The CDR3 has 17 amino acids. Here the CDR3 DNA reads TGCGCCAGCAGCCGAGAGGGAAAGGGGAGAAGCAATCAGCCCCAGCATTTT. This codes for CASSREGKGRSNQPQHF.

This clonotype was recorded at least ten times. The chain couples TRBV9 to TRBJ2-1; D gene uncertain. Between the trimmed V and J ends, which lost 0 bases and 11 bases, there was a span of 18 bases. The length of the CDR3 is 15 residues. Per germline, CDR1 SGDLS and CDR2 YYNGEE. CDR3 DNA sequence: TGTGCCAGCAGCGTAGGGGATACACCTCCCGGACAGCAGTTCTTC. This sequence encodes CASSVGDTPPGQQFF.

This clonotype was detected a few times. The V and J genes are TRBV12-3 or TRBV12-4 and TRBJ2-5; TRBD1 matches 9 bases. Trimming took 2 bases from V and 4 from J; bases not matched to a gene: 8. The CDR3 covers 16 residues. CDR3 DNA sequence: TGTGCCAGCAGTTTATTGGGACAGGGCTCAATAGAGACCCAGTACTTC. It codes for CASSLLGQGSIETQYF.